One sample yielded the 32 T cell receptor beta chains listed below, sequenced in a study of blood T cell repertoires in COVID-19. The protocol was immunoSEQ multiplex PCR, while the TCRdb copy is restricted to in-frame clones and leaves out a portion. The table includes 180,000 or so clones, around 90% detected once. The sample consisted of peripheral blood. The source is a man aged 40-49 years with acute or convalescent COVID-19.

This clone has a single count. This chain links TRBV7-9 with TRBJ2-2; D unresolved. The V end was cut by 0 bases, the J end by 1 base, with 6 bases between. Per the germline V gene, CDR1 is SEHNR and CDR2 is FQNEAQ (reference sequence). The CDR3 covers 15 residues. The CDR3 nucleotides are TGTGCCAGCAGCTTAGCCCCCCGGAACACCGGGGAGCTGTTTTTT. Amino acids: CASSLAPRNTGELFF.

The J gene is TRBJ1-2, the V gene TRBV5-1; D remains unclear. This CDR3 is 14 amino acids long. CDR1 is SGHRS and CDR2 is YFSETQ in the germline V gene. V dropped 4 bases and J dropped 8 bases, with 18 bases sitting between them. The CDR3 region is CASSADGNMGGYTF. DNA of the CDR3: TGCGCCAGCAGCGCGGACGGGAATATGGGAGGCTACACCTTC. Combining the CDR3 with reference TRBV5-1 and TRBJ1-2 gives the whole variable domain KAGVTQTPRYLIKTRGQQVTLSCSPISGHRSVSWYQQTPGQGLQFLFEYFSETQRNKGNFPGRFSGRQFSNSRSEMNVSTLELGDSALYLCASSADGNMGGYTFGSGTRLTVV.

The CDR3 DNA reads as TGTGCCAGCAGCCGCACAGGTGTGCAAGAGACCCAGTACTTC. Protein sequence: CASSRTGVQETQYF. This chain uses TRBV7-2 with TRBJ2-5, with TRBD1 as a possible D gene (5 bases). The CDR3 is 14 amino acids. In germline, CDR1 is SGHTA, CDR2 FQGNSA. V dropped 5 bases and J dropped 2 bases, with 12 bases sitting between them.

The CDR3 loop reads CASSPQIGLGTKNIQYF. DNA for the CDR3: TGTGCCAGCAGCCCCCAGATTGGGCTCGGGACCAAAAACATTCAGTACTTC. The gene calls are TRBV5-5 and TRBJ2-4; weak D call: TRBD2 (5 bases). Trimming shortened V by 4 bases and J by 2 bases, and 19 bases separated the two germline ends. The germline V gene has CDR1 SGHKS and CDR2 YYEKEE (reference sequence). The CDR3 has 17 amino acids.

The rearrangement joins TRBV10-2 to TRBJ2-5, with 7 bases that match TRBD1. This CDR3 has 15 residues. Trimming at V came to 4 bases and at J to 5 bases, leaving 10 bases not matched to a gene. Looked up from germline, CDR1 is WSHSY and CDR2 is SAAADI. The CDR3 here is CASSVFRDSGETQYF. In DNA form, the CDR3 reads TGCGCCAGCAGTGTGTTCCGGGACAGTGGGGAGACCCAGTACTTC.

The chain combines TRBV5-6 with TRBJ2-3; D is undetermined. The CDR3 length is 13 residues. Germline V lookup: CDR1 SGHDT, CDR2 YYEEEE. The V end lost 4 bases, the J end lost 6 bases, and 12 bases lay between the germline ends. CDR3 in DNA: TGTGCCAGCAGCACCGCGGCTGCGGATACGCAGTATTTT. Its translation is CASSTAAADTQYF.

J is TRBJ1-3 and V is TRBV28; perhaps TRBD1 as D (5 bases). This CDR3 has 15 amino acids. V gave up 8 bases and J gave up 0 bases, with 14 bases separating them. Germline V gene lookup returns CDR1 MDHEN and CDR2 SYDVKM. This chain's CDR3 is CASGREGSSGNTIYF. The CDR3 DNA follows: TGTGCCAGCGGCAGGGAGGGGAGCTCTGGAAACACCATATATTTT.

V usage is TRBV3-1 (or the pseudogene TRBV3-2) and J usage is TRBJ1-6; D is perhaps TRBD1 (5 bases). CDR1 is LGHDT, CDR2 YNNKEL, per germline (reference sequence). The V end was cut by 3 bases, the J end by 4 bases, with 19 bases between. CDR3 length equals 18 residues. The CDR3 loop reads CASSHGHVGEGYNSPLHF. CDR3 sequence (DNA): TGTGCCAGCAGCCATGGCCACGTGGGGGAGGGTTATAATTCACCCCTCCACTTT.

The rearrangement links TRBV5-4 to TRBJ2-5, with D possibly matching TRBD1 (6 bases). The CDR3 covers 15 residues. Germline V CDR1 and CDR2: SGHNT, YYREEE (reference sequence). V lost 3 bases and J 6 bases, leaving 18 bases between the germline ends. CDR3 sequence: CASSSSWTEQKTQYF. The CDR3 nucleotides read TGTGCCAGCAGCTCCTCCTGGACAGAGCAGAAGACCCAGTACTTC.

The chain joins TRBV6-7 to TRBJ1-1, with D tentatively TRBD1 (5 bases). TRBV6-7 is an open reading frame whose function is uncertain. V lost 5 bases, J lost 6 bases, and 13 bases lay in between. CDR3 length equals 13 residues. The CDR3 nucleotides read TGTGCCAGCAGTCCCGGATTGGGGCCTGAAGCTTTCTTT. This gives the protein CASSPGLGPEAFF.

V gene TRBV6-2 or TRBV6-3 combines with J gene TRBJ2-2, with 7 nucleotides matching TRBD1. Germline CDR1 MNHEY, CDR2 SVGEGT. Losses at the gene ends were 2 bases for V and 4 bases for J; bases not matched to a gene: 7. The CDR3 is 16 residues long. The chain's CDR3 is CASSYALQGSTGELFF. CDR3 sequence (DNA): TGTGCCAGCAGTTACGCCCTACAGGGGAGCACCGGGGAGCTGTTTTTT.

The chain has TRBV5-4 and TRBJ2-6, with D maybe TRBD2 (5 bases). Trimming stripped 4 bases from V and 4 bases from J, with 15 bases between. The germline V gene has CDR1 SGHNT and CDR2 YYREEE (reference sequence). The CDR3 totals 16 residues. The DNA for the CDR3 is TGTGCCAGCAGCCCCCGGGAAGGTGCCGGGGCCAACGTCCTGACTTTC. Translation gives CASSPREGAGANVLTF.

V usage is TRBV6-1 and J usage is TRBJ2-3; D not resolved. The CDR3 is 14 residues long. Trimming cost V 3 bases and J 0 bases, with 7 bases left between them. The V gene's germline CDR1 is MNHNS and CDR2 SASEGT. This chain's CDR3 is CASSDSPSTDTQYF. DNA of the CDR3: TGTGCCAGCAGTGACAGTCCTAGCACAGATACGCAGTATTTT.

CDR3 amino acids: CASSPSPGWETQYF. The CDR3 bases are TGTGCCAGCAGCCCCTCCCCAGGGTGGGAGACCCAGTACTTC. The V gene is TRBV7-9, the J gene TRBJ2-5, with D tentatively TRBD1 (5 bases). CDR1 is SEHNR and CDR2 is FQNEAQ in the germline V gene (reference sequence). Trimming took 5 bases from V and 5 from J, leaving 15 bases between them. CDR3 size: 14 residues. The full variable domain, in which reference TRBV7-9 and TRBJ2-5 provide the parts outside the CDR3, is DTGVSQNPRHKITKRGQNVTFRCDPISEHNRLYWYRQTLGQGPEFLTYFQNEAQLEKSRLLSDRFSAERPKGSFSTLEIQRTEQGDSAMYLCASSPSPGWETQYFGPGTRLLVL.

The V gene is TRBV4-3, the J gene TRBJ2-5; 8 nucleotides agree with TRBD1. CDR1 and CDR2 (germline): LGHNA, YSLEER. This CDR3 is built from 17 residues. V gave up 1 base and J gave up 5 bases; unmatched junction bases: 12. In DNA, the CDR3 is TGCGCCAGCAGCCAAGGTGCCCAGACAGGGGCGCGGGAGACCCAGTACTTC. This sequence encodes CASSQGAQTGARETQYF.

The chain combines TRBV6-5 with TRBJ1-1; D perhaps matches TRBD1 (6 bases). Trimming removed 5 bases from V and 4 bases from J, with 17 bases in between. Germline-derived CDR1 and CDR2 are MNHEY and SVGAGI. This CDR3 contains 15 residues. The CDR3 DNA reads TGTGCCAGCAGTAGGGGGAGGGGCGAAGGCACTGAAGCTTTCTTT. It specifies CASSRGRGEGTEAFF.

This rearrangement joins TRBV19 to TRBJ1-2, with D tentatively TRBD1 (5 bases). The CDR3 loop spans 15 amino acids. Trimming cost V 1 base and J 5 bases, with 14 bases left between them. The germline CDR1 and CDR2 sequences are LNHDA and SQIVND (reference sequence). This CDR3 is CASSIVREGIYGYTF. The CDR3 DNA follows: TGTGCCAGTAGTATAGTACGGGAGGGGATATATGGCTACACCTTC.

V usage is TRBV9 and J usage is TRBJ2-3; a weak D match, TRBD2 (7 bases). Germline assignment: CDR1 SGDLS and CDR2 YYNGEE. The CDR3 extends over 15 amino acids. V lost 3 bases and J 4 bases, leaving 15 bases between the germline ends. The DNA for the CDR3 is TGTGCCAGCAGCGCAGGTGGGGGGGCCGCAGATACGCAGTATTTT. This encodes CASSAGGGAADTQYF.

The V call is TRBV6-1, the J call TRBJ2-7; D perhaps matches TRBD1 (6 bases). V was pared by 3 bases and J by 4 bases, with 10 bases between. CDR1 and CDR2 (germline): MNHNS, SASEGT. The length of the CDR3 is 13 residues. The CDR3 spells CASSDVQGYEQYF. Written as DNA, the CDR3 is TGTGCCAGCAGTGACGTACAGGGATACGAGCAGTACTTC.

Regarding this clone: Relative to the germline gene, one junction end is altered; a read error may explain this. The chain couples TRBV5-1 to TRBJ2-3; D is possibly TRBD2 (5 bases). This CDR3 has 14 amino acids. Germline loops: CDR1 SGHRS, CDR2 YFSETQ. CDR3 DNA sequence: TGCGCCAGCAGCTTGATTCCTAGCACAGATACGCAATATTTT. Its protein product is CASSLIPSTDTQYF.

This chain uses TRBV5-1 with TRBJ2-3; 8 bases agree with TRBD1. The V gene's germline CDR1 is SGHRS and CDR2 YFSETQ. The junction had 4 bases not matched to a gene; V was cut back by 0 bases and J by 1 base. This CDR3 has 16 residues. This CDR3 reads CASSLGQGAGTDTQYF. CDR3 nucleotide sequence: TGCGCCAGCAGCTTGGGGCAGGGGGCTGGCACAGATACGCAGTATTTT.

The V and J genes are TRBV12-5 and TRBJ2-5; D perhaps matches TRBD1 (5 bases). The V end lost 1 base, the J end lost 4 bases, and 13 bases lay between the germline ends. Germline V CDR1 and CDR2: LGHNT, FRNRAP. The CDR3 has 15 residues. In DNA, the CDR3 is TGTGCTAGTGGTTTGGGTAGTAGGGGCGGAGAGACCCAGTACTTC. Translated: CASGLGSRGGETQYF.

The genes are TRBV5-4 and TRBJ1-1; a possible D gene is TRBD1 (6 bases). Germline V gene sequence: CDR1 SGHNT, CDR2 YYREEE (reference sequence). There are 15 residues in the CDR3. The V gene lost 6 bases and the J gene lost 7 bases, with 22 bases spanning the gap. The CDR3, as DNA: TGTGCCAGCACCAACAGGGCCTCACAAGACCTTGAAGCTTTCTTT. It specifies CASTNRASQDLEAFF.

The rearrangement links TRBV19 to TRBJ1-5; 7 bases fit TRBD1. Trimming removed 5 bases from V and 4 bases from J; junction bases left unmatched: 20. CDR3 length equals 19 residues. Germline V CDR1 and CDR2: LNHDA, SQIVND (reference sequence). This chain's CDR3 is CASSFSKNPRTGTNQPQHF. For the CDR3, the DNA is TGTGCCAGTAGTTTCTCAAAGAATCCCCGGACAGGTACAAATCAGCCCCAGCATTTT.

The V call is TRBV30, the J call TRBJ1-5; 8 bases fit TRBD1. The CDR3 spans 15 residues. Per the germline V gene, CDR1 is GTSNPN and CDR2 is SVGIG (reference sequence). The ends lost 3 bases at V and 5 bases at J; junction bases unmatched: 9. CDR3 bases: TGTGCCTGGAGCACGAAGGACAGGGTTTATCAGCCCCAGCATTTT. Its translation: CAWSTKDRVYQPQHF.

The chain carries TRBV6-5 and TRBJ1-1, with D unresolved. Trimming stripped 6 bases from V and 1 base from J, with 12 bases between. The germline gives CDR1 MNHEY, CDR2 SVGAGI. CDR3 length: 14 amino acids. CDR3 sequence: CASSLNWANTEAFF. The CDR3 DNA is TGTGCCAGCAGCCTAAATTGGGCGAACACTGAAGCTTTCTTT.

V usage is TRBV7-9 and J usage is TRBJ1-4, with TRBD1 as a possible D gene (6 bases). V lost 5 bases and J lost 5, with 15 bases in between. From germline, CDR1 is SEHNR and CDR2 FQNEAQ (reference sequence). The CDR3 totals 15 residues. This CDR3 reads CASSPGAGGNEKLFF. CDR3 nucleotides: TGTGCCAGCAGCCCAGGGGCTGGGGGCAATGAAAAACTGTTTTTT.

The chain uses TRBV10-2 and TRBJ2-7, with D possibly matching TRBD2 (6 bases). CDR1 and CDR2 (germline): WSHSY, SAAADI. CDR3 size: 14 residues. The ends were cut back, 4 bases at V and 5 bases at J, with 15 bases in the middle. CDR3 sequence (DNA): TGCGCCAGCAGTGTATTCGCGGGGTATGACGAGCAGTACTTC. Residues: CASSVFAGYDEQYF.

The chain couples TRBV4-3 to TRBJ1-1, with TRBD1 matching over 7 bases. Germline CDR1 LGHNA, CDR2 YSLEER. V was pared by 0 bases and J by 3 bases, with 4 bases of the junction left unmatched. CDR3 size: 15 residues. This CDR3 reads CASSQDIRGYTEAFF. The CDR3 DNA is TGCGCCAGCAGCCAAGATATCAGGGGGTACACTGAAGCTTTCTTT.

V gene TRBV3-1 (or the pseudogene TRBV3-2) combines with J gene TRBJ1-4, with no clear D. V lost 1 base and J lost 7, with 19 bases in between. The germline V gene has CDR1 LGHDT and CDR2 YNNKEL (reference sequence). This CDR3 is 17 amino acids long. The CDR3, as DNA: TGTGCCAGCAGCCAAGCTGGAAGCGGAGGGTTTAGTGAAAAACTGTTTTTT. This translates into CASSQAGSGGFSEKLFF.

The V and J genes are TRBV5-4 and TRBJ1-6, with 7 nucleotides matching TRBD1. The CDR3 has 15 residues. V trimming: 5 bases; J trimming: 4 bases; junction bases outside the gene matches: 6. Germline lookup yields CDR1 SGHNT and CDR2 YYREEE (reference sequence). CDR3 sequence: CASRPGTDYNSPLHF. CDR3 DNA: TGTGCCAGCAGGCCCGGGACAGATTATAATTCACCCCTCCACTTT.

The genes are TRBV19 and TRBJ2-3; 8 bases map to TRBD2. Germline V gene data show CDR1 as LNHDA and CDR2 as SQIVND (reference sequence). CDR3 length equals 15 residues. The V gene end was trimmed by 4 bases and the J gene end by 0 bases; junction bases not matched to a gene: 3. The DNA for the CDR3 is TGTGCCAGTAGTACTATAGCGGGGAGCACAGATACGCAGTATTTT. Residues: CASSTIAGSTDTQYF.